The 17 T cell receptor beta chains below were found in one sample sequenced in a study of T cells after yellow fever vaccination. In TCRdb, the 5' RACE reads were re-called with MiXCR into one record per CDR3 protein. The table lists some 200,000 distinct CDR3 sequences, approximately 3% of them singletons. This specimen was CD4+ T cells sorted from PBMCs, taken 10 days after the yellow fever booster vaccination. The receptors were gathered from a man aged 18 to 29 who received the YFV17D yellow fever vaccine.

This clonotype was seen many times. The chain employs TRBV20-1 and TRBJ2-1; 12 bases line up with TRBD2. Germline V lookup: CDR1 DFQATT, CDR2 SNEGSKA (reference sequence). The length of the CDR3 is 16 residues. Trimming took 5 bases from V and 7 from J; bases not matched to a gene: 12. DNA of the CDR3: TGCAGTGCTCAAATTCTAGCGGGGGGGCCTCGTAATGAGCAGTTCTTC. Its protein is CSAQILAGGPRNEQFF.

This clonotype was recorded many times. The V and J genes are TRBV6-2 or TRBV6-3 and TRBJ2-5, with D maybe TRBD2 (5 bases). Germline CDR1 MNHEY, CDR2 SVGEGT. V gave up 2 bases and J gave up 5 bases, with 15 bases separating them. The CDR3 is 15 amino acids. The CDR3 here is CASSYGRGLRETQYF. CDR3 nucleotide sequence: TGTGCCAGCAGTTACGGACGGGGTTTGAGGGAGACCCAGTACTTC.

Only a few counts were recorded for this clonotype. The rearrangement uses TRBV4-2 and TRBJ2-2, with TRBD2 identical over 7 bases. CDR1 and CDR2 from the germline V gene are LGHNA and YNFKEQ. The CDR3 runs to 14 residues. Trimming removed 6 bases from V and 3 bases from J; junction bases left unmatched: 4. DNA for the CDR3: TGTGCCAGCAGTCGCGCGGGGGACACCGGGGAGCTGTTTTTT. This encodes CASSRAGDTGELFF.

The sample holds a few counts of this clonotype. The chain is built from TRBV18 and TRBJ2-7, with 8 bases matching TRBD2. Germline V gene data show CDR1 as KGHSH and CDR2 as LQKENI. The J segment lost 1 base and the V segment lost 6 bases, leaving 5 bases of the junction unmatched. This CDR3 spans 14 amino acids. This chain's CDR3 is CASSYSGDSYEQYF. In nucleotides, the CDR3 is TGTGCCAGCTCGTATAGCGGGGATTCCTACGAGCAGTACTTC.

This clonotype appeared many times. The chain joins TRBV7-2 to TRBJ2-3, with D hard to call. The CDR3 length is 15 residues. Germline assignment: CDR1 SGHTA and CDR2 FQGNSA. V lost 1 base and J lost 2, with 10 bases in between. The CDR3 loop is CASSLVRATTDTQYF. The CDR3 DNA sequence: TGTGCCAGCAGCTTAGTTAGAGCAACCACAGATACGCAGTATTTT.

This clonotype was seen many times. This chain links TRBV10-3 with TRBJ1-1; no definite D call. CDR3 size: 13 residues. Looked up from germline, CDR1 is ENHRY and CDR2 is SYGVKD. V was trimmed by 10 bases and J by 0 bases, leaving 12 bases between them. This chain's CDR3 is CANRPDMNTEAFF. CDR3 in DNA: TGTGCCAACAGACCAGATATGAACACTGAAGCTTTCTTT.

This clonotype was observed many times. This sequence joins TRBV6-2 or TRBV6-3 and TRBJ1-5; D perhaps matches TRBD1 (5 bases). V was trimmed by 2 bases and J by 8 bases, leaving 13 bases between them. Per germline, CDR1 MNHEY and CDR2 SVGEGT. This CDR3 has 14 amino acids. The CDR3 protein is CASSYLQGQKPQHF. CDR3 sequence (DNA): TGTGCCAGCAGTTACCTCCAGGGTCAGAAGCCCCAGCATTTT.

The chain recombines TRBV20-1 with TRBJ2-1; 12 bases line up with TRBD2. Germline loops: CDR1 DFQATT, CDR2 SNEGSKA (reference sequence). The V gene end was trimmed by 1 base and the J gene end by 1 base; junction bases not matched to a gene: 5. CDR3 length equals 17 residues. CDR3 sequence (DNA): TGCAGTGCTAGAGGTCTAGCGGGGGGGCGGTCCTACAATGAGCAGTTCTTC. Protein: CSARGLAGGRSYNEQFF.

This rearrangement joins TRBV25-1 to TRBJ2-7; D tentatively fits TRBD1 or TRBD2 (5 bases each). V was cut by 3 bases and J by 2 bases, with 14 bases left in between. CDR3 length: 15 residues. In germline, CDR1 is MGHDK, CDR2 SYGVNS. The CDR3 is CASSEGPPGTYEQYF. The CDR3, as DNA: TGTGCCAGCAGTGAGGGGCCTCCGGGGACCTACGAGCAGTACTTC.

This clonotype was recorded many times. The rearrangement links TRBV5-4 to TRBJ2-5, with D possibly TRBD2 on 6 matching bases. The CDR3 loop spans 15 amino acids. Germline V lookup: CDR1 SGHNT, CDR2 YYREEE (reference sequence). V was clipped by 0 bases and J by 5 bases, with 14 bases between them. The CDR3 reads CASSLAVTGRETQYF. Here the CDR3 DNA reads TGTGCCAGCAGCTTGGCCGTAACGGGGAGGGAGACCCAGTACTTC.

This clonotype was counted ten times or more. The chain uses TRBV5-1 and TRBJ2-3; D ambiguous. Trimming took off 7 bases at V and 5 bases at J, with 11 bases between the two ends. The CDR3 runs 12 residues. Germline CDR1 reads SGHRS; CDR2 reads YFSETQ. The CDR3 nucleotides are TGCGCCAGCCGAGACCTGGGAGATACGCAGTATTTT. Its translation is CASRDLGDTQYF.

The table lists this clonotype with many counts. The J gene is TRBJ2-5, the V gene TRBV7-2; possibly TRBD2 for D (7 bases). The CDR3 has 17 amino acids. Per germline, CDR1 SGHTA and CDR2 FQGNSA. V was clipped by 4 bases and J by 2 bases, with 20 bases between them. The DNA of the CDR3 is TGTGCCAGCAGCTCCCGCGGAGGGGGGGCCCTACAAGAGACCCAGTACTTC. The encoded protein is CASSSRGGGALQETQYF.

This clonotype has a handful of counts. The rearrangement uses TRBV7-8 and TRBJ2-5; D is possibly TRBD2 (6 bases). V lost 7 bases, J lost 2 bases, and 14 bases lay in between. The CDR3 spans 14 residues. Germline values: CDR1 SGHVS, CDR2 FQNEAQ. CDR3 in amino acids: CASTMGGHQETQYF. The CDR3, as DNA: TGTGCCAGCACCATGGGAGGTCATCAAGAGACCCAGTACTTC.

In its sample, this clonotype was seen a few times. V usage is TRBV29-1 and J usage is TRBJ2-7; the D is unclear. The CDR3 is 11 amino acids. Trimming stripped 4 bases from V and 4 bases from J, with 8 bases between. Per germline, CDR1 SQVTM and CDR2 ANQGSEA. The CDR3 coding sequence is TGCAGCGTTGGGCTCGGGTACGAGCAGTACTTC. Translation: CSVGLGYEQYF.

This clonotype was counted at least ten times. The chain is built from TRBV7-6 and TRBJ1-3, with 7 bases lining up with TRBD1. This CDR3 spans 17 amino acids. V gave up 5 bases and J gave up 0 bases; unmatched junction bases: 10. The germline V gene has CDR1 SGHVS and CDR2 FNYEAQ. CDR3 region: CASSPRGQLSSGNTIYF. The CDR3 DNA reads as TGTGCCAGCAGCCCGAGGGGACAGCTCAGCTCTGGAAACACCATATATTTT.

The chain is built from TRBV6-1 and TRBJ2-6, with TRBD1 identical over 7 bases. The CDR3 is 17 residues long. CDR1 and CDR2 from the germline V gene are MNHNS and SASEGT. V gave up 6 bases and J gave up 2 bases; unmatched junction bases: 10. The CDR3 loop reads CASSSTGNSAGANVLTF. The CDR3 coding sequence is TGTGCCAGCAGCTCGACAGGGAATAGTGCTGGGGCCAACGTCCTGACTTTC.

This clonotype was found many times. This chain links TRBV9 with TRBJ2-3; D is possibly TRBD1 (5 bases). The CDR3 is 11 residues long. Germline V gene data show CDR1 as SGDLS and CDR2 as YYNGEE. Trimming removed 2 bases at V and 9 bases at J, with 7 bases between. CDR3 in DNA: TGTGCCAGCAGCGTGGGGCGGACGCAGTATTTT. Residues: CASSVGRTQYF. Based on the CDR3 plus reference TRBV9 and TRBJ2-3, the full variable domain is DSGVTQTPKHLITATGQRVTLRCSPRSGDLSVYWYQQSLDQGLQFLIQYYNGEERAKGNILERFSAQQFPDLHSELNLSSLELGDSALYFCASSVGRTQYFGPGTRLTVL.